This paragraph reports one TCR beta chain. Its specificity is not known. This specimen comes from a study of monozygotic twins with inflammatory bowel disease. TCRdb re-called the 5' RACE reads and gives one entry per CDR3 protein, without DNA. Its table lists 300,000 to 400,000 distinct CDR3 sequences. Findings of the study overall: There was no way to distinguish the different T cell subtypes.

The TCR comes from a human donor with ulcerative colitis or Crohn's disease, or a healthy co-twin of an affected twin (not recorded which). Input material: blood.

The CDR3 here is CASSQGRGYGYTF. The genes are TRBV4-3 and TRBJ1-2; the TCRdb D gene call, TRBD1, has no DNA to confirm it. CDR3 size: 13 residues. The germline CDR1 and CDR2 sequences are LGHNA and YSLEER.